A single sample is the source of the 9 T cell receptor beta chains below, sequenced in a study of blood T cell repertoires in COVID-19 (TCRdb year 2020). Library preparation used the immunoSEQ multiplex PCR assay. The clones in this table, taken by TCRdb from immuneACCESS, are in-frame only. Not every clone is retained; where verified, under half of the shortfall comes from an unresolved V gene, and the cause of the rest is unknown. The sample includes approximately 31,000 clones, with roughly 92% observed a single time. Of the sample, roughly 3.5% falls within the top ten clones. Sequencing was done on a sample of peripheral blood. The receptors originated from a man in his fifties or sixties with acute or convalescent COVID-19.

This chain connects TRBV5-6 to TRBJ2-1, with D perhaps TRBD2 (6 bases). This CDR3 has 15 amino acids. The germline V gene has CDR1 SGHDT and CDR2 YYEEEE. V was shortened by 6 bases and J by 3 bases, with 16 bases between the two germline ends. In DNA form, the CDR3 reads TGTGCCAGCACCCTCGTGAGCGGGTACTACAATGAGCAGTTCTTC. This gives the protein CASTLVSGYYNEQFF.

The CDR3 protein is CSAAKNTEAFF. DNA for the CDR3: TGCAGCGCCGCGAAGAACACTGAAGCTTTCTTT. The chain has TRBV29-1 and TRBJ1-1, with D unclear. CDR3 length: 11 residues. V was trimmed by 7 bases and J by 1 base, leaving 7 bases between them. Per germline, CDR1 SQVTM and CDR2 ANQGSEA.

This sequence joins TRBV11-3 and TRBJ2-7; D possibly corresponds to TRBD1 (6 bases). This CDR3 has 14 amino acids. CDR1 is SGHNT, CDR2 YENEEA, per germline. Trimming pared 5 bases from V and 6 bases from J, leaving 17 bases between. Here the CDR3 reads CASSVGRVTGEQYF. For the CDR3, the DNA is TGTGCCAGCAGCGTGGGTCGGGTGACAGGCGAGCAGTACTTC.

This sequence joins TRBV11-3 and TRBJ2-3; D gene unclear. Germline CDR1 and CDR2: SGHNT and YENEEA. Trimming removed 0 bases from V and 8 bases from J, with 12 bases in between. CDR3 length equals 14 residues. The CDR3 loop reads CASSLDPSTSTQYF. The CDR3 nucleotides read TGTGCCAGCAGCTTAGATCCGTCAACCAGTACGCAGTATTTT.

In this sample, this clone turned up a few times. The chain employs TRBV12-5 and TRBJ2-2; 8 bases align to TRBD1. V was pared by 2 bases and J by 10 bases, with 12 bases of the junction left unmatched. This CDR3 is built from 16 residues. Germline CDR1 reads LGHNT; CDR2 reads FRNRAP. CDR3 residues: CASGLSRTGPTEELFF. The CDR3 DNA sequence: TGTGCTAGTGGTTTGTCCCGGACAGGGCCCACTGAGGAGCTGTTTTTT.

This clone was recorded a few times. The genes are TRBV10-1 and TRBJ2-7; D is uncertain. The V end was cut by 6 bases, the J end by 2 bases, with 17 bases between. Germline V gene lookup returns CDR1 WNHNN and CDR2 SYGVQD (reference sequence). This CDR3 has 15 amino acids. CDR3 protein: CASSDLRYRPYEQYV. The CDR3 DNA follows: TGCGCCAGCAGCGATCTAAGATACCGTCCCTACGAGCAGTACGTC.

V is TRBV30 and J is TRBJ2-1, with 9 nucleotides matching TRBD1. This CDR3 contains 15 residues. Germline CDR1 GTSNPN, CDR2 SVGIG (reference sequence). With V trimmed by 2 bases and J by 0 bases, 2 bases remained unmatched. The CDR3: CAWSSTGGSYNEQFF. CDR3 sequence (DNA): TGTGCCTGGAGTTCGACAGGGGGCTCCTACAATGAGCAGTTCTTC.

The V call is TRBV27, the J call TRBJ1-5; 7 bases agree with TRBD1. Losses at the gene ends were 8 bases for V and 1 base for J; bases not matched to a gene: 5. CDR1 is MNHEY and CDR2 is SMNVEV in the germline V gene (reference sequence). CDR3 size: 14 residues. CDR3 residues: CASAIRGSNQPQHF. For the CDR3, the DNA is TGTGCCAGCGCGATCAGGGGGAGCAATCAGCCCCAGCATTTT.

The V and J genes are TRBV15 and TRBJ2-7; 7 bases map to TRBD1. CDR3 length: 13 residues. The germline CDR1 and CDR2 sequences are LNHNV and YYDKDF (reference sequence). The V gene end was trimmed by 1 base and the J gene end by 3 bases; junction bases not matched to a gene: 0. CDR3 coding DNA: TGTGCCACCAGCAGAGGGGACAGCTACGAGCAGTACTTC. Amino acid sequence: CATSRGDSYEQYF.